Sequencing of this T cell receptor beta chain was carried out in a study of blood T cell repertoires in COVID-19 (dated by TCRdb to 2019 to 2021). Broadly, across the study: Collaborator samples came from the United States, Italy and Spain and covered acute and convalescent phases of COVID-19. HLA class I and class II types, where available, came from metadata supplied by the sample provider rather than from assay-based typing. The material from the prospective study consisted of cDNA or gDNA derived from T cells, B-cell-depleted T cells, or PBMCs. Subjects who had been exposed to COVID-19, were actively infected with it, or had recovered from it provided the deeply sampled blood TCRbeta repertoires that made up the dataset. Sample metadata almost always included a de-identified subject ID, COVID-19 status, age in years and sex. The repertoires were released in a freely available public database meant as a resource for research on the immune response to SARS-CoV-2. The samples were drawn from two sources: the first 160 participants of the ongoing ImmuneRACE study, and fewer than 1,500 subjects contributed by 6 global collaborators. Here is what the overall study found, with its caveats: The quantity of clinical and demographic metadata differed by source and by participant and was supplied without curation.

A second Seattle source provided samples from volunteer blood donors who had recovered from COVID-19. Whole blood was collected in K2EDTA tubes by collaborating institutions according to the institutions' own protocols. For TCRbeta analysis, collaborator samples were shipped as frozen whole blood, as isolated PBMCs, or as DNA extracted from either sample type. As regards this clone: Which antigen it targets is not known. Per-base quality was not reported, and no clone a single base away is much larger than it.

TCRbeta CDR3 regions were amplified from genomic DNA using the immunoSEQ Assay, a bias-controlled multiplex PCR. The published analysis was carried out like this. The number of nucleated cells in each sample was estimated from the amplification of reference gene primers within the assay. Sequence reads were collapsed and filtered to measure the absolute abundance of every unique TCRbeta CDR3 rearrangement. Productive Simpson clonality was computed per sample as the square root of Simpson's diversity index over productive rearrangements. TCRdb carries this immuneACCESS record with in-frame sequences only. Its versions omit some clonotypes, under half of them owing to an unresolved V gene in the studies checked, with the rest unexplained. The V and J calls and the clone size are those of that table, but D and trimming were determined from the DNA. The sample has around 170,000 clones on record, 89% of them singletons. Of the sample, around 1.9% falls within the top ten clones.

This TCR derives from a man younger than 35 who had recovered from COVID-19. Material: peripheral blood.

Here is the DNA: TGTGCCAGCAGTTACGAGGCGTACAATGAGCAGTTCTTC. The resulting protein is CASSYEAYNEQFF. The V and J genes are TRBV6-5 and TRBJ2-1; the D gene lacks a confident call. The CDR3 holds 13 amino acids from the cysteine to the phenylalanine. Only CDR3 DNA remains: 39 bases, in frame from the first base. V loses 2 bases of germline sequence and J loses 4 bases, and the interval between the two ends is 6 bases. Looking up the germline V gene yields CDR1 MNHEY and CDR2 SVGAGI.